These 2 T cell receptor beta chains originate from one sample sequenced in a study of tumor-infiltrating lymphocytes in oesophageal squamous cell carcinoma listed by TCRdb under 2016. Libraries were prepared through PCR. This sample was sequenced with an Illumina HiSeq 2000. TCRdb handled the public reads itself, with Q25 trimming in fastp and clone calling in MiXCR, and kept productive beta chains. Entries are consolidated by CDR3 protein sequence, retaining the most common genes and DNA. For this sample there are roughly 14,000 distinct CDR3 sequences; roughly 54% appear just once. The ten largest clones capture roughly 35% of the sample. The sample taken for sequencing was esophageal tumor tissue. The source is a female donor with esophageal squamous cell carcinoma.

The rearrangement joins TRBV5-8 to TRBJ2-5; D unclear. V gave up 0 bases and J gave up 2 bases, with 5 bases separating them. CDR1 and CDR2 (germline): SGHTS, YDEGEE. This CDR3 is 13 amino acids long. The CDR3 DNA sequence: TGTGCCAGCAGCTTGGCCAGTCAAGAGACCCAGTACTTC. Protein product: CASSLASQETQYF.

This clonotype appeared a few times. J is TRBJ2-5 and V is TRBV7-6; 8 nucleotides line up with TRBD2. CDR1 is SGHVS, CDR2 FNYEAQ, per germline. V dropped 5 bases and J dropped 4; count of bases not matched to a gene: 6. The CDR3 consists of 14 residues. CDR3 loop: CASSLTGTRETQYF. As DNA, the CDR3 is TGTGCCAGCAGCCTTACAGGGACTAGAGAGACCCAGTACTTC.